These 10 T cell receptor beta chains share one sample of origin, sequenced in a study of identical twins. TCRdb reprocessed the 5' RACE reads with MiXCR, giving one entry per CDR3 protein. Of 1.5 million to 2 million distinct CDR3 sequences listed, under 35% are singletons. The sequencing input was cord blood. The receptors come from a newborn girl in good health.

The CDR3 DNA reads TGTGCCAGCAGCTTAGAACTAGCGGGAGGGCCTTTGAATGAGCAGTTCTTC. It specifies CASSLELAGGPLNEQFF. This sequence joins TRBV11-2 and TRBJ2-1, with 13 positions matching TRBD2. The V gene's germline CDR1 is SGHAT and CDR2 FQNNGV. This CDR3 is built from 17 residues. The V and J ends lost 0 bases and 7 bases, in that order; junction bases with no gene match: 6.

This clonotype was counted only a few times. The V call is TRBV24-1, the J call TRBJ2-7; D may be TRBD1 (6 bases). Germline lookup yields CDR1 KGHDR and CDR2 SFDVKD. This CDR3 has 13 residues. Trimming removed 9 bases at V and 5 bases at J, with 16 bases between. For the CDR3, the DNA is TGTGCCACCTCGTTGCGCAGGGGCCACGAGCAGTACTTC. As protein: CATSLRRGHEQYF.

The J gene is TRBJ2-3, the V gene TRBV21-1; whether TRBD1, the table's D call, matches the DNA was not checked. TRBV21-1 constitutes a pseudogene. CDR3 size: 16 residues. The CDR3: CASSKGRDRFTDTQYF. The CDR3 DNA follows: TGTGCCAGCAGCAAAGGCCGGGACAGATTCACAGATACGCAGTATTTT.

This clonotype has a handful of counts. The rearrangement links TRBV5-6 to TRBJ2-3, with D tentatively TRBD1 (5 bases). Trimming took 4 bases from V and 2 from J, leaving 17 bases between them. The CDR3 has 16 amino acids. The V gene's germline CDR1 is SGHDT and CDR2 YYEEEE. This CDR3 reads CASSAHRGSITDTQYF. The CDR3 DNA follows: TGTGCCAGCAGCGCCCATAGGGGTTCCATCACAGATACGCAGTATTTT.

V is TRBV6-6 and J is TRBJ1-2, with D uncertain. V shed 6 bases and J shed 5 bases, with 13 bases lying between them. Germline CDR1 reads MNHNY; CDR2 reads SVGAGI (reference sequence). CDR3 size: 13 residues. CDR3 DNA sequence: TGTGCCAGCAGGGCGGAAATTAAATATGGCTACACCTTC. Encoded protein: CASRAEIKYGYTF.

This clonotype appeared a few times. The chain uses TRBV6-5 and TRBJ1-3, with D tentatively TRBD1 (6 bases). CDR1 is MNHEY, CDR2 SVGAGI, per germline. Trimming pared 6 bases from V and 1 base from J, leaving 13 bases between. CDR3 length: 15 residues. Written as DNA, the CDR3 is TGTGCCAGCAGCCGCAACAGGGCTTCTGGAAACACCATATATTTT. Amino acids: CASSRNRASGNTIYF.

This clonotype was counted between two and nine times. The J gene is TRBJ1-1, the V gene TRBV5-1; a weak D match, TRBD1 (5 bases). Trimming took off 4 bases at V and 4 bases at J, with 14 bases between the two ends. The CDR3 length is 14 residues. Germline V gene lookup returns CDR1 SGHRS and CDR2 YFSETQ. For the CDR3, the DNA is TGCGCCAGCAGCCCACAGGCGGGGAGCACTGAAGCTTTCTTT. This gives the protein CASSPQAGSTEAFF.

V is TRBV2 and J is TRBJ2-7, with unresolved D. The CDR3 runs 12 residues. The V gene lost 8 bases and the J gene lost 3 bases, with 11 bases spanning the gap. In germline, CDR1 is SNHLY, CDR2 FYNNEI. In DNA form, the CDR3 reads TGTGCCAGCGGAATACGGGTCTACGAGCAGTACTTC. Translating gives CASGIRVYEQYF.

The chain combines TRBV9 with TRBJ1-2, with TRBD1 as a possible D gene (6 bases). The CDR3 is made up of 13 amino acids. V was cut by 4 bases and J by 6 bases, with 13 bases left in between. Germline-derived CDR1 and CDR2 are SGDLS and YYNGEE. CDR3 sequence: CASSIIWTDGYTF. The DNA of the CDR3 is TGTGCCAGCAGCATTATATGGACAGATGGCTACACCTTC.

This clonotype was seen only a few times. This chain's CDR3 is CSATSGGPLSYNEQFF. As DNA, the CDR3 is TGCAGTGCTACTAGCGGGGGGCCCCTTTCCTACAATGAGCAGTTCTTC. The rearrangement joins TRBV20-1 to TRBJ2-1; 11 bases match TRBD2. This CDR3 region has 16 residues. The junction had 6 bases not matched to a gene; V was cut back by 4 bases and J by 1 base. CDR1 and CDR2 (germline): DFQATT, SNEGSKA (reference sequence).